These T cell receptor beta chains were read from a single sample in a study of response to subunit inactivated influenza vaccine. TCRdb redid the calling of the RT-PCR reads with MiXCR, one entry per CDR3 protein. The table lists a few hundred thousand distinct CDR3 sequences, 21% of them singletons. The sample was PBMCs from blood, taken approximately 20 months after vaccination. The receptors were gathered from a man aged 45 to 75 who received an inactivated influenza vaccine. The CDR3 runs from the conserved cysteine through the conserved F or W. D genes are given only for firm matches. A clone size is listed for some rows: how often the clone was seen (once, few, many), or a class if it is expanded.

TRBD1	many	TRBV15	TRBJ2-4	TGTGCCACCAGCAGAGGAGTTGGACAGGGAGACAAAAACATTCAGTACTTC	CATSRGVGQGDKNIQYF
NA	few	TRBV28	TRBJ2-5	TGTGCCAGCAGTCCTAGGAGATGGGCCCAAGAGACCCAGTACTTC	CASSPRRWAQETQYF
NA	few	TRBV7-2	TRBJ1-2	TGTGCCAGCAGCTTAGACAGGGTTTCGGGAGGTGACCGCCACTTC	CASSLDRVSGGDRHF
NA	few	TRBV7-2	TRBJ1-2	TGTGCCAGCAGCTTAGTGGGCGGGGGCGCGTCCTATGGCTACACCTTC	CASSLVGGGASYGYTF
TRBD1	NA	TRBV20-1	TRBJ1-4	TGCAGTGCTAGAGATGGGGGACAGGGAGGGGAAAAACTGTTTTTT	CSARDGGQGGEKLFF
NA	few	TRBV5-1	TRBJ1-2	TGCGCCAGCAGCTCAGGACCGTTCTATGGCTACACCTTC	CASSSGPFYGYTF
NA	NA	TRBV11-2	TRBJ1-1	TGTGCCAGCAGCTTAGTGAGGCACACTGAAGCTTTCTTT	CASSLVRHTEAFF
NA	NA	TRBV7-9	TRBJ2-7	TGTGCCAGCAGCGGAGGGACAGATACTTTCTACGAGCAGTACTTC	CASSGGTDTFYEQYF
TRBD2	NA	TRBV4-1	TRBJ2-5	TGCGCCAGCAGGGGCGGTAGAGGCGGGGGGCGGGAGACCCAGTACTTC	CASRGGRGGGRETQYF
TRBD2	NA	TRBV4-3	TRBJ2-1	TGCGCCAGCAGCCAAGATTTCGTGGCGGGACTAGCGAGCGTGGAGCAGTTCTTC	CASSQDFVAGLASVEQFF
NA	few	TRBV4-3	TRBJ1-1	TGCGCCAGCAGCCACGGGACGGGGGCTTTCTTT	CASSHGTGAFF
TRBD1	many	TRBV29-1	TRBJ1-1	TGCAGCGTCCAAAGGGGGCGAAACACTGAAGCTTTCTTT	CSVQRGRNTEAFF
NA	NA	TRBV28	TRBJ2-1	TGTGCCAGCAATGGCCCCCGGGGCCGCTCCTACAATGAGCAGTTCTTC	CASNGPRGRSYNEQFF
TRBD2	few	TRBV20-1	TRBJ2-3	TGCAGTGCTAGAGATTGGACTAGCGGGAGTCGGGGTTCGATCGCAGATACGCAGTATTTT	CSARDWTSGSRGSIADTQYF
TRBD1	NA	TRBV7-9	TRBJ1-2	TGTGCCAGCAGCTTAGGCGGGACAGGGGGCAACTATGGCTACACCTTC	CASSLGGTGGNYGYTF
NA	few	TRBV2	TRBJ2-2	TGTGCCAGCAGTAAGGTCACCGGGGAGCTGTTTTTT	CASSKVTGELFF
NA	few	TRBV18	TRBJ2-1	TGTGCCAGCTCACCCGGCAGGCCTGAGCAGTTCTTC	CASSPGRPEQFF
TRBD2	NA	TRBV4-2	TRBJ2-3	TGTGCCAGCAGCCAGGGGACTAGCGGGAGGGGAAGCACAGATACGCAGTATTTT	CASSQGTSGRGSTDTQYF
NA	NA	TRBV12-3/TRBV12-4	TRBJ2-5	TGTGCCAGCAGCCGGGACGACCAAGAGACCCAGTACTTC	CASSRDDQETQYF
NA	NA	TRBV4-3	TRBJ2-5	TGCGCCAGCAGCCAAGATTATACAACGAAGACCCAGTACTTC	CASSQDYTTKTQYF
TRBD2	NA	TRBV12-3/TRBV12-4	TRBJ2-5	TGTGCCAGCAGCCTTAGCGGGGGCTTGGCGGAGACCCAGTACTTC	CASSLSGGLAETQYF
NA	NA	TRBV5-5	TRBJ2-1	TGTGCCAGCAGCTTGTATTTTACGTTTGGGGAAGACAATGAGCAGTTCTTC	CASSLYFTFGEDNEQFF
TRBD2	NA	TRBV14	TRBJ2-3	TGTGCCAGCAGCGACCTAGCGGGAATCACAGATACGCAGTATTTT	CASSDLAGITDTQYF
NA	many	TRBV4-2	TRBJ1-1	TGCGCCAGCAGCCAAGTGGGGGGGAACACTGAAGCTTTCTTT	CASSQVGGNTEAFF
NA	many	TRBV7-7	TRBJ2-3	TGTGCCGTGGATACGCAGTATTTT	CAVDTQYF
TRBD1	few	TRBV20-1	TRBJ2-7	TGCAGCCCCATTCGGGACAGGGGCCACGAGCAGTACTTC	CSPIRDRGHEQYF
TRBD2	many	TRBV5-1	TRBJ2-3	TGCGCCAGCAGCCCCTTAGCGGGAGGGCCCTCTGTAGATACGCAGTATTTT	CASSPLAGGPSVDTQYF
TRBD1	many	TRBV4-3	TRBJ1-1	TGCGCCAGCAGCCAGACAGGGAGCACTGAAGCTTTCTTT	CASSQTGSTEAFF
TRBD2	few	TRBV24-1	TRBJ2-5	TGTGCCACCAGTGATACCACGGGACTAGCGAACCAAGAGACCCAGTACTTC	CATSDTTGLANQETQYF